Listed below are T cell receptor beta chains from one sample, sequenced in a study of T cell responses to AZD1222 COVID-19 vaccine. Sequenced by immunoSEQ multiplex PCR; TCRdb stores in-frame clones only, minus some. The repertoire holds roughly 79,000 clones, roughly 94% seen once, with about 7.1% in the top ten. Sequenced here: peripheral blood, sampled on day 0 of MenACWY control vaccination. These receptors all stem from an adult in good health. CDR3s include the opening cysteine and the closing phenylalanine or tryptophan. D genes are given only for firm matches. Only some rows state a clone size, as once, few, many or a class for expanded clones.

clone_size j_call v_call cdr3_length d_call cdr3_aa cdr3_nt
- TRBJ1-4 TRBV7-8 15 TRBD1 CASSSGTERNEKLFF TGTGCCAGCAGCTCCGGGACAGAACGGAATGAAAAACTGTTTTTT
- TRBJ2-7 TRBV28 15 TRBD1 CASSSPGQGKNEQYF TGTGCCAGCAGTTCCCCTGGACAGGGGAAGAACGAGCAGTACTTC
- TRBJ1-6 TRBV20-1 13 TRBD1 CSASNRGNSPLHF TGCAGTGCTAGTAACAGGGGGAATTCACCCCTCCACTTT
- TRBJ1-1 TRBV11-1 15 - CASRPHTGASTEAFF TGTGCCAGCCGGCCCCACACGGGGGCTTCCACTGAAGCTTTCTTT
few TRBJ2-5 TRBV30 14 TRBD2 CAWSSSGAQETQYF TGTGCCTGGAGTTCTAGCGGGGCTCAAGAGACCCAGTACTTC
- TRBJ2-7 TRBV15 16 - CATSSYSTGPTYEQYF TGTGCCACCAGCAGTTACTCGACAGGACCTACCTACGAGCAGTACTTC
- TRBJ1-1 TRBV19 13 - CASSMSEGTEAFF TGTGCCAGTAGTATGTCGGAGGGGACTGAAGCTTTCTTT
- TRBJ1-4 TRBV6-5 14 - CASRNGGLGEKLFF TGTGCCAGCAGAAACGGGGGGCTAGGCGAAAAACTGTTTTTT
- TRBJ2-7 TRBV3-1/TRBV3-2 15 TRBD1 CASSQDDRAAYEQYF TGTGCCAGCAGCCAAGATGACAGGGCTGCCTACGAGCAGTACTTC
- TRBJ2-7 TRBV11-2 12 - CASSLSGYEQYF TGTGCCAGCAGCTTAAGCGGATACGAGCAGTACTTC
- TRBJ1-5 TRBV6-5 14 - CASSEGGSNQPQHF TGTGCCAGCAGCGAGGGGGGGAGCAATCAGCCCCAGCATTTT
few TRBJ1-6 TRBV28 15 TRBD1 CASGDSGGGNSPLHF TGTGCCAGCGGAGATTCAGGGGGCGGAAATTCACCCCTCCACTTT
- TRBJ1-6 TRBV7-9 16 - CASSLAQGSYNSPLHF TGTGCCAGCAGCTTAGCACAGGGTTCCTATAATTCACCCCTCCACTTT
once TRBJ2-5 TRBV6-2/TRBV6-3 18 - CASSHLRGDPLQQETQYF TGTGCCAGCAGCCACCTCAGGGGGGACCCACTCCAACAAGAGACCCAGTACTTC
- TRBJ2-7 TRBV29-1 14 TRBD1 CSVVPAAGGYEQYF TGCAGCGTCGTTCCGGCGGCAGGGGGCTACGAGCAGTACTTC
- TRBJ1-1 TRBV20-1 11 TRBD1 CSAEDRARAFF TGCAGTGCAGAGGACAGGGCGCGAGCTTTCTTT
- TRBJ2-1 TRBV14 16 TRBD2 CASSQDWGGSYNEQFF TGTGCCAGCAGCCAAGATTGGGGGGGCTCCTACAATGAGCAGTTCTTC
- TRBJ2-3 TRBV20-1 11 - CSASSTDTQYF TGCAGTGCTAGTTCCACAGATACGCAGTATTTT
- TRBJ1-1 TRBV6-2/TRBV6-3 13 - CASSNRMNTEAFF TGTGCCAGCAGCAACAGGATGAACACTGAAGCTTTCTTT
- TRBJ2-3 TRBV7-2 14 - CASSLVGETDTQYF TGTGCCAGCAGCTTAGTCGGCGAGACAGATACGCAGTATTTT
- TRBJ2-3 TRBV29-1 14 - CSVDRAASTDTQYF TGCAGCGTTGATCGAGCGGCTAGCACAGATACGCAGTATTTT
- TRBJ2-1 TRBV14 13 - CASSPTRGNEQFF TGTGCCAGCAGCCCCACGAGGGGGAATGAGCAGTTCTTC
few TRBJ2-3 TRBV5-1 11 - CASSLTDTQYF TGCGCCAGCAGCTTGACAGATACGCAGTATTTT
- TRBJ1-5 TRBV19 12 - CASNVFNQPQHF TGTGCCAGTAACGTGTTCAATCAGCCCCAGCATTTT
- TRBJ2-7 TRBV5-6 14 - CASSPTAGTHEQYF TGTGCCAGCAGCCCAACGGCCGGGACCCACGAGCAGTACTTC
- TRBJ1-6 TRBV9 14 - CASSPRTAESPLHF TGTGCCAGCAGCCCGCGGACAGCCGAATCACCCCTCCACTTT
- TRBJ1-4 TRBV27 15 - CASSFLPPGGEKLFF TGTGCCAGCAGTTTTTTACCCCCGGGAGGCGAAAAACTGTTTTTT
- TRBJ2-7 TRBV7-9 11 - CASSLNGEQYF TGTGCCAGCAGCTTAAATGGCGAGCAGTACTTC
- TRBJ2-7 TRBV10-3 11 - CAIKDQYEQYF TGTGCCATAAAGGACCAATACGAGCAGTACTTC
- TRBJ2-3 TRBV10-3 14 TRBD2 CAIALAGVTDTQYF TGTGCCATCGCACTAGCGGGAGTCACAGATACGCAGTATTTT
- TRBJ1-6 TRBV7-2 16 - CASSLVGGQNNSPLHF TGTGCCAGCAGCTTAGTAGGCGGACAAAATAATTCACCCCTCCACTTT
- TRBJ1-5 TRBV29-1 14 - CSVGESAESQPQHF TGCAGCGTTGGGGAGTCAGCAGAGTCCCAGCCCCAGCATTTT
- TRBJ2-7 TRBV12-3/TRBV12-4 13 - CASRTGSGYEQYF TGTGCCAGCAGGACTGGCTCTGGCTACGAGCAGTACTTC
- TRBJ2-5 TRBV29-1 12 TRBD1 CSVGQGQETQYF TGCAGCGTAGGACAGGGGCAAGAGACCCAGTACTTC
- TRBJ1-5 TRBV19 14 - CASSIYRGNQPQHF TGTGCCAGTAGTATTTATAGGGGGAATCAGCCCCAGCATTTT
- TRBJ2-5 TRBV20-1 11 - CSAMKSETQYF TGCAGTGCTATGAAGTCGGAGACCCAGTACTTC
- TRBJ1-1 TRBV29-1 16 TRBD1 CSAGLVPGQGSAEAFF TGCAGCGCCGGCCTTGTCCCGGGACAGGGTTCGGCTGAAGCTTTCTTT
- TRBJ2-7 TRBV2 14 - CASRIDPNVDEQYF TGTGCCAGCAGGATAGACCCGAACGTGGACGAGCAGTACTTC
- TRBJ1-2 TRBV30 13 - CAWSVGWDYGYTF TGTGCCTGGAGTGTAGGGTGGGACTATGGCTACACCTTC
- TRBJ1-1 TRBV5-1 14 - CASSLAAMNTEAFF TGCGCCAGCAGCTTGGCTGCCATGAACACTGAAGCTTTCTTT
once TRBJ2-1 TRBV7-2 12 - CASSLWGEEQFF TGTGCCAGCAGCTTATGGGGCGAAGAGCAGTTCTTC
- TRBJ2-7 TRBV6-1 14 - CASSEQGLSYEQYF TGTGCCAGCAGTGAACAGGGGCTCTCCTACGAGCAGTACTTC
- TRBJ1-5 TRBV19 15 - CAGARTADSNQPQHF TGTGCCGGGGCACGTACAGCCGATAGCAATCAGCCCCAGCATTTT
- TRBJ1-5 TRBV6-2/TRBV6-3 14 - CASSYDRSYQPQHF TGTGCCAGCAGTTACGATCGCAGCTATCAGCCCCAGCATTTT
once TRBJ1-1 TRBV27 15 - CASSFNIKMNTEAFF TGTGCCAGCAGTTTCAATATTAAGATGAACACTGAAGCTTTCTTT
- TRBJ1-1 TRBV30 13 TRBD1 CAWSVTGDTEAFF TGTGCCTGGAGTGTGACAGGGGACACTGAAGCTTTCTTT
- TRBJ2-3 TRBV9 16 TRBD1 CASSGGRTGGTDTQYF TGTGCCAGCAGCGGGGGGCGGACAGGGGGCACAGATACGCAGTATTTT
- TRBJ1-1 TRBV14 12 TRBD1 CASSHPTGDAFF TGTGCCAGCAGCCACCCCACAGGGGACGCTTTCTTT
- TRBJ2-2 TRBV19 14 - CASSISGNTGELFF TGTGCCAGTAGTATAAGCGGGAACACCGGGGAGCTGTTTTTT
once TRBJ1-1 TRBV29-1 13 - CSVDLEGITEAFF TGCAGCGTTGATTTGGAAGGGATCACTGAAGCTTTCTTT
- TRBJ2-3 TRBV7-2 15 - CASKPGWEDTDTQYF TGTGCCAGCAAGCCAGGGTGGGAAGACACAGATACGCAGTATTTT
- TRBJ2-4 TRBV29-1 15 TRBD2 CSVGGGGLAKNIQYF TGCAGCGTTGGGGGCGGGGGACTAGCCAAAAACATTCAGTACTTC
once TRBJ1-6 TRBV12-3/TRBV12-4 13 - CASSPASGSPLHF TGTGCCAGCAGTCCGGCTTCCGGCTCACCCCTCCACTTT
- TRBJ2-7 TRBV9 15 - CASSSQAYSEREQYF TGTGCCAGCAGCTCCCAGGCGTATTCAGAACGCGAGCAGTACTTC